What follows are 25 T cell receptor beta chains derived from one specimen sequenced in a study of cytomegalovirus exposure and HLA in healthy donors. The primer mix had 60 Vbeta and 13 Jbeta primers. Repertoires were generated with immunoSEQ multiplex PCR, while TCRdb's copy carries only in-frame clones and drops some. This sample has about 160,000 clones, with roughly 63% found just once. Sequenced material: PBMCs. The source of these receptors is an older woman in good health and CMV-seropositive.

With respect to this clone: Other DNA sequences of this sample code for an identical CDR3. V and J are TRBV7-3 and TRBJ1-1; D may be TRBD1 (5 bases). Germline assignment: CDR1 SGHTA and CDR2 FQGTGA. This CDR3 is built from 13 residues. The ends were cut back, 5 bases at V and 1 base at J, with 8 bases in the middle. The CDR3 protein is CASSLDRNTEAFF. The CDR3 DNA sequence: TGTGCCAGCAGCCTAGACAGGAACACTGAAGCTTTCTTT.

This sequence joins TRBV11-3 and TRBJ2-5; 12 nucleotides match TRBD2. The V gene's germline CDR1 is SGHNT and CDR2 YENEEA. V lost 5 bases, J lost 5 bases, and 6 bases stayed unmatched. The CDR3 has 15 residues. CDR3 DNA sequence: TGTGCCAGCAGCCTCGGACTAGCGGGATATGAGACCCAGTACTTC. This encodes CASSLGLAGYETQYF.

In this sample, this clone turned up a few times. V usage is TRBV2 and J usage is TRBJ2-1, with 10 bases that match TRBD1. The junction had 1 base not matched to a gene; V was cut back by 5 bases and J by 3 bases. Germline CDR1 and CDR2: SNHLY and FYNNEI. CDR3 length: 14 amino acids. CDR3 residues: CASSRTGGYNEQFF. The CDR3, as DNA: TGTGCCAGCAGTAGGACAGGGGGCTACAATGAGCAGTTCTTC. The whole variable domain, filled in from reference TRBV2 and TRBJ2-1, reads EPEVTQTPSHQVTQMGQEVILRCVPISNHLYFYWYRQILGQKVEFLVSFYNNEISEKSEIFDDQFSVERPDGSNFTLKIRSTKLEDSAMYFCASSRTGGYNEQFFGPGTRLTVL.

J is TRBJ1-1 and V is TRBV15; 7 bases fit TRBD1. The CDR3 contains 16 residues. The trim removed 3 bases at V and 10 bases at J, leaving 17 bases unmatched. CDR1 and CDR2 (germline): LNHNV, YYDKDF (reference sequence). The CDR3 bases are TGTGCCACCAGCAGCTTGCTGCCCGCAGGGGGATCTCGAGCTTTCTTT. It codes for CATSSLLPAGGSRAFF.

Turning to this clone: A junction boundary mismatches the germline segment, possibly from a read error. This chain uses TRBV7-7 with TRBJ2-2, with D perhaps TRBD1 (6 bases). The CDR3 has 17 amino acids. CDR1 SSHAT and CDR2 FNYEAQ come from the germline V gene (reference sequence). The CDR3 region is CASSLSPGHSNTGELFF. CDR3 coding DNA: TGTGCTAGCAGCTTAAGTCCGGGACATTCGAACACCGGGGAGCTGTTTTTT.

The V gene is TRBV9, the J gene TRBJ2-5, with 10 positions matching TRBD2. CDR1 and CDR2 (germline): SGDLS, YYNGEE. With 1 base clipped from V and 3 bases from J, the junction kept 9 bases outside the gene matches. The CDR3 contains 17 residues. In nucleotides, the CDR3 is TGTGCCAGCAGCGTAACCAGGACTAGCGGTGGAGAAGAGACCCAGTACTTC. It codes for CASSVTRTSGGEETQYF.

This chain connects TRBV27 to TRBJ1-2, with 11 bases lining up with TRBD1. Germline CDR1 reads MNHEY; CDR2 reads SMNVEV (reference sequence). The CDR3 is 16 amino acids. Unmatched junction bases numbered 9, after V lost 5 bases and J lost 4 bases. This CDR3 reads CASSTGGQGGIYGYTF. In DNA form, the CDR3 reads TGTGCCAGCAGTACTGGGGGACAGGGGGGAATCTATGGCTACACCTTC.

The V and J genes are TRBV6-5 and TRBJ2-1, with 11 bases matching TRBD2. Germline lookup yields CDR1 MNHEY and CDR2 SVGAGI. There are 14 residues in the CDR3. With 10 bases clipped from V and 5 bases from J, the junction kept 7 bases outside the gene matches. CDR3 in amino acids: CAISLAGGNNEQFF. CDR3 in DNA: TGTGCCATCTCCCTAGCGGGAGGAAACAATGAGCAGTTCTTC.

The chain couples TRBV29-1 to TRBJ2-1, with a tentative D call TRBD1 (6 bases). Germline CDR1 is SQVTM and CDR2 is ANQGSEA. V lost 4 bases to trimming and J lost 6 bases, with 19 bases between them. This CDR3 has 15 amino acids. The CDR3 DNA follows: TGCAGCGTTGGTGCCCCCGCCCGACAGGCCAATGAGCAGTTCTTC. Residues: CSVGAPARQANEQFF.

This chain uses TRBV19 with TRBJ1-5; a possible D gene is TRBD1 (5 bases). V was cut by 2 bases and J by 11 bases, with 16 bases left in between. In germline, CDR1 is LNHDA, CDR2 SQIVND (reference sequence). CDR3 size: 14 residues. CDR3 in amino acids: CASSIFTGISTQHF. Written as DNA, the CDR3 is TGTGCCAGTAGTATATTTACAGGAATCAGTACCCAGCATTTT. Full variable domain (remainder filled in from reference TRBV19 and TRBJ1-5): DGGITQSPKYLFRKEGQNVTLSCEQNLNHDAMYWYRQDPGQGLRLIYYSQIVNDFQKGDIAEGYSVSREKKESFPLTVTSAQKNPTAFYLCASSIFTGISTQHFGDGTRLSIL.

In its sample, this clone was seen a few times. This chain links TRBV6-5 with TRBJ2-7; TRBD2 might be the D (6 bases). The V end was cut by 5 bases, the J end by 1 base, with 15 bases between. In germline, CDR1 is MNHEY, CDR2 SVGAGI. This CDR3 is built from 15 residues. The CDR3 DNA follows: TGTGCCAGCAGTCCCACTGCGGGAAGGTCCTACGAGCAGTACTTC. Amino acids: CASSPTAGRSYEQYF.

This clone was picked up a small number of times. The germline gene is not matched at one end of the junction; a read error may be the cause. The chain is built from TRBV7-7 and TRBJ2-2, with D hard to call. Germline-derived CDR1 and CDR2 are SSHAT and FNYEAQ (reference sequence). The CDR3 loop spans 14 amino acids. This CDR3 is CASSTSAGTVELFF. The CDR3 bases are TGTGCTAGCAGCACGTCAGCAGGAACCGTGGAGCTGTTTTTT. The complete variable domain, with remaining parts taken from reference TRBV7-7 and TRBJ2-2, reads GAGVSQSPRYKVTKRGQDVTLRCDPISSHATLYWYQQALGQGPEFLTYFNYEAQPDKSGLPSDRFSAERPEGSISTLTIQRTEQRDSAMYRCASSTSAGTVELFFGEGSRLTVL.

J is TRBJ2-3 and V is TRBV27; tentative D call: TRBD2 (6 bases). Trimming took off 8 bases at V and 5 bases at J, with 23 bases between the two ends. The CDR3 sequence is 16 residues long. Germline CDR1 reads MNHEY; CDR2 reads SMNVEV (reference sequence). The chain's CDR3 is CASGEPAGLPGDTQYF. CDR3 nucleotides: TGTGCCAGCGGTGAACCCGCGGGACTCCCAGGAGATACGCAGTATTTT.

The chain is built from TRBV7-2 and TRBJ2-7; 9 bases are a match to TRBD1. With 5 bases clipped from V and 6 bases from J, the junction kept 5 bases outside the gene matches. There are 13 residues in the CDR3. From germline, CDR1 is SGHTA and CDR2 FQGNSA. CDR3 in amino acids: CASSPGQGFEQYF. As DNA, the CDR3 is TGTGCCAGCAGCCCGGGACAGGGTTTCGAGCAGTACTTC.

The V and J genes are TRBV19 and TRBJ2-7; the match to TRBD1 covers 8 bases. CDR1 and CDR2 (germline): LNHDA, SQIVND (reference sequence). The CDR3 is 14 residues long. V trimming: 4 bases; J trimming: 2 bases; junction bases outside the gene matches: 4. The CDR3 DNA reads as TGTGCCAGTAGTACGAGACAGGGGACCTACGAGCAGTACTTC. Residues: CASSTRQGTYEQYF.

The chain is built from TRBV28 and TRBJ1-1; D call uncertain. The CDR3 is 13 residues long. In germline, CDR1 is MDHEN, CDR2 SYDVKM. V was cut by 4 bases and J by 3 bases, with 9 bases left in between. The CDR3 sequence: CASSSGTYTEAFF. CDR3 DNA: TGTGCCAGCAGTTCAGGTACTTACACTGAAGCTTTCTTT.

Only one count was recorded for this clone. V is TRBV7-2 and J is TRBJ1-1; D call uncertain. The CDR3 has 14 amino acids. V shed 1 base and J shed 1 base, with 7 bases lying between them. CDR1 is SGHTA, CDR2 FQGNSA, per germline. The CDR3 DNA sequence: TGTGCCAGCAGCTTAGTCCCCTCGAACACTGAAGCTTTCTTT. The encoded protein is CASSLVPSNTEAFF.

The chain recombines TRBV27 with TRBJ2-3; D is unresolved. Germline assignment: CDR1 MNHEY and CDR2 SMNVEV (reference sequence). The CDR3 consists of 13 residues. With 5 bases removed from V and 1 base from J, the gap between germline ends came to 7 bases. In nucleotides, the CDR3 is TGTGCCAGCAGTCCCTCCCGCACAGATACGCAGTATTTT. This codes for CASSPSRTDTQYF.

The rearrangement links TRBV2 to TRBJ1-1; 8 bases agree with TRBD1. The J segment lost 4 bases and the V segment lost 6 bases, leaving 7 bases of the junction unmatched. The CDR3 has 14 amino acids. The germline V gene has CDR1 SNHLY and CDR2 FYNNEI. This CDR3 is CASRIKTGGTEAFF. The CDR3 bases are TGTGCCAGCAGGATAAAAACAGGGGGCACTGAAGCTTTCTTT.

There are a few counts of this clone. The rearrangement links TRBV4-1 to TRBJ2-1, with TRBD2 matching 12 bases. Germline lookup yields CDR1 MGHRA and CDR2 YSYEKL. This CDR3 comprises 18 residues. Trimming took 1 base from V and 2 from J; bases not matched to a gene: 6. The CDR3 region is CASSQATLAGGPYNEQFF. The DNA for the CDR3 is TGCGCCAGCAGCCAAGCAACGCTAGCGGGAGGGCCCTACAATGAGCAGTTCTTC.

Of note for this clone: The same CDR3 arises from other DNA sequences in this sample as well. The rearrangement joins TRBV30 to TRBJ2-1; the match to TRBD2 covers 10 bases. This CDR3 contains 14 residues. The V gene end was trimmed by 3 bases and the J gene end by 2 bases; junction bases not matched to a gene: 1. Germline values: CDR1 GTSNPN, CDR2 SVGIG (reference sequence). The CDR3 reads CAWRLAGAYNEQFF. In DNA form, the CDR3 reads TGTGCCTGGAGGCTAGCGGGAGCCTACAATGAGCAGTTCTTC.

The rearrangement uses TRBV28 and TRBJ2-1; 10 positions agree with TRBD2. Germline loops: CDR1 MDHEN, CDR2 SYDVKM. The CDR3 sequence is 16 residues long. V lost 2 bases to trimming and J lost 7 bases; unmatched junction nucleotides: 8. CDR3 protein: CASSLGAGGPVNEQFF. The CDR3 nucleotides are TGTGCCAGCAGTTTAGGAGCGGGAGGGCCTGTGAATGAGCAGTTCTTC.

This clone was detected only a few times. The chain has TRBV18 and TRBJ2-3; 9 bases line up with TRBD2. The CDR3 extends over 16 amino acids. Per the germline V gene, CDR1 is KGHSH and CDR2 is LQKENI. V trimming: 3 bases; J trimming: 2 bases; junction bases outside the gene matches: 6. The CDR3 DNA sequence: TGTGCCAGCTCACCTATGACTAGCGGAAACACAGATACGCAGTATTTT. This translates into CASSPMTSGNTDTQYF.

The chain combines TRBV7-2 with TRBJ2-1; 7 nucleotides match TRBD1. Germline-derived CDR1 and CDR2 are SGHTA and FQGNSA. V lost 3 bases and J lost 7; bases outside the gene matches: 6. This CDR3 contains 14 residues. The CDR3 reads CASSFYRGPNEQFF. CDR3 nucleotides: TGTGCCAGCAGCTTCTACAGGGGTCCAAATGAGCAGTTCTTC.

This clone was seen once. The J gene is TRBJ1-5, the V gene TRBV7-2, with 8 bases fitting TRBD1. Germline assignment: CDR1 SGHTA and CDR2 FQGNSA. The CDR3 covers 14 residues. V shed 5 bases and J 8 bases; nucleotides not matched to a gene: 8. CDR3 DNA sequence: TGTGCCAGCAGCCACCGACAGGGGCATGAGCCCCAGCATTTT. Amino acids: CASSHRQGHEPQHF.